One TCR beta chain is described in this entry. It has no known antigen specificity. Base qualities are not provided; no much larger clone lies one nucleotide away. To synthesize cDNA, template-switch 5'RACE was performed with a primer carrying a 10-nucleotide random unique molecular identifier so that each TCR transcript was tagged. Every sequencing run covered 15-18 subjects and yielded more than 160 million TCR-beta sequences. Total RNA was extracted with the RNeasy kit. TCR-beta VDJ regions were amplified with primers for the TCR constant region and the 5'RACE anchor, using the KAPA Real-time Library Amplification kit. A first PCR added sample indexes and Illumina adaptors, and a second PCR then raised library yield. After Ampure bead purification, the TCR product of roughly 650 bp was size-selected on a 2% E-gel SizeSelection system. Before pooling, library quality was checked on a Bioanalyzer, concentration was measured with Qubit, and libraries were quantified with the Kapa Library Quantification kit. An Illumina HiSeq 2500 was used to sequence the libraries paired-end at 2 x 150 bp. To increase sequence diversity, roughly 24-32% phiX was spiked into each library pool. In the authors' own workflow: The quality-filtered reads were processed with the UMI-based MiGEC pipeline, whose error correction step removed more than 80% of the raw TCR sequences. IMGT germline references were used for alignment of VDJ genes, and clonotypes were defined by a unique CDR3 amino acid sequence together with V-J genes. VDJtools evaluated clonal expansion, Shannon diversity and CDR3 relatedness (CalcPairwiseDistances, ClusterSamples); CLCbio workbench built phylogenetic trees. A clone was classed as expanded if it had 8 or more unique UMIs, a cutoff based on coefficient-of-variation modelling across technical triplicates. The raw public reads went through TCRdb reprocessing: fastp at Q25, MiXCR clone calling, in-frame beta chains kept. Each CDR3 protein appears once, grouped with its most common genes and DNA. The V and J calls and clone size come from TCRdb's table, not from the authors' own analysis. The sample table records roughly 50,000 distinct CDR3 sequences; approximately 11% of these occur just once. Roughly 10% of the sample is in the top ten clones.

The sample's time point label, decoded: longitudinal time-point 3. Unsorted PBMC libraries were generated from 2 million PBMCs stored in RNAlater at -80 °C until RNA extraction. Peripheral blood was subjected to Ficoll-Hypaque density gradient centrifugation to isolate PBMCs, which were then cryopreserved in liquid nitrogen. The data originate from a study of neurological immune-mediated disorders (dated by TCRdb to about 2019). Study-wide context: Peripheral blood TCR-beta repertoires from patients with HTLV-I-associated myelopathy (HAM/TSP), patients with multiple sclerosis, and healthy controls were compared in the study using UMI-based sequencing. Alongside PBMC samples, the set of some 98 TCR-beta libraries contained longitudinal samples, technical triplicates, and paired CD4+ and CD8+ T-cell subsets that had been sorted. Longitudinal HAM/TSP and healthy donors were sampled at 3 time-points each (roughly 3-45 month intervals). The cohort was made up of 68 subjects, consisting of around 14 HAM/TSP patients, 35 or so multiple sclerosis patients and 20 healthy controls.

Points the paper makes about the study in general: No identical CDR3 amino acid sequences were shared among expanded clones across subjects, suggesting private TCR-beta repertoires in all groups. TCR clonal expansion was highest in HAM/TSP patients and lowest in MS patients, with MS patients falling below even healthy controls.

The sequenced sample consisted of PBMCs. The clonotype was recovered from a male donor with HTLV-1-associated myelopathy (HAM/TSP).

The DNA sequence is as follows: TGCGCCAGCAGCTTCGCTGGACAGACCTACGAGCAGTACTTC. It is translated as CASSFAGQTYEQYF. This chain joins TRBV5-1 to TRBJ2-7; a tentative D match to TRBD1 spans 6 bases. The junction carries 11 bases between V and J, which are trimmed by 2 bases and 2 bases respectively. The germline V gene yields SGHRS for CDR1 and YFSETQ for CDR2. The CDR3 starts with the cysteine, ends with the phenylalanine, and has 14 residues. The entry retains the CDR3 DNA only, 42 bases that are in frame from base 1.